This T cell receptor beta chain appears in the sequencing data of a study of technical replicates of blood from a few donors. Sequencing used immunoSEQ multiplex PCR; TCRdb keeps in-frame clones, though not all of them. The sample has 65,000 to 85,000 clones; 98% are singletons. Sequenced material: T cells isolated from PBMCs. The clonotype comes from a human donor in good health.

This chain's CDR3 is CASSLAQGTGNTIYF. In DNA form, the CDR3 reads TGTGCCAGCAGCCTCGCTCAGGGGACTGGAAACACCATATATTTT. The chain employs TRBV9 and TRBJ1-3; maybe TRBD1 (6 bases). Germline CDR1 reads SGDLS; CDR2 reads YYNGEE. V was cut by 4 bases and J by 2 bases, with 13 bases left in between. The CDR3 consists of 15 residues. Supplemented by reference TRBV9 and TRBJ1-3, the full variable domain reads DSGVTQTPKHLITATGQRVTLRCSPRSGDLSVYWYQQSLDQGLQFLIQYYNGEERAKGNILERFSAQQFPDLHSELNLSSLELGDSALYFCASSLAQGTGNTIYFGEGSWLTVV.